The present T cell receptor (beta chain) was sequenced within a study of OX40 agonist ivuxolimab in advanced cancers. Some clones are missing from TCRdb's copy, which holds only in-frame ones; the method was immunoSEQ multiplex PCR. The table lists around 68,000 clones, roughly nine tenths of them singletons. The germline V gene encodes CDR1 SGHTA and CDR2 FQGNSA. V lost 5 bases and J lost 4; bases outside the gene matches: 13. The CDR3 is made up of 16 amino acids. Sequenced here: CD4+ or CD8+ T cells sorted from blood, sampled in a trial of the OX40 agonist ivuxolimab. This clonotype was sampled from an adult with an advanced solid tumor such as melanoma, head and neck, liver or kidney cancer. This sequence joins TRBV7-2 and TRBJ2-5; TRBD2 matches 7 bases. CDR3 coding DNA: TGTGCCAGCAGCACTAGCCCTGGGACGGGGGGAGAGACCCAGTACTTC. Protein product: CASSTSPGTGGETQYF.